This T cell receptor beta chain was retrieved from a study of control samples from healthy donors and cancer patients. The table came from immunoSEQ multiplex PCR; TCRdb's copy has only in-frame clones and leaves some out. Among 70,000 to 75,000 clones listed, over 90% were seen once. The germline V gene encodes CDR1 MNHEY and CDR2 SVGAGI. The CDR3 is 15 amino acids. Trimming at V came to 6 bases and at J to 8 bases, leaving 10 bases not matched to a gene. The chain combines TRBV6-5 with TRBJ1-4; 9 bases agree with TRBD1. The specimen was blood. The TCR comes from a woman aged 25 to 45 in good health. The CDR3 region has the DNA TGTGCCAGCAGCTCCAACAGGGGGCGAGGGGAAAAACTGTTTTTT. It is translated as CASSSNRGRGEKLFF.